These 27 T cell receptor beta chains were all obtained from the same sample, sequenced in a study of blood T cell repertoires in COVID-19. Profiled with immunoSEQ multiplex PCR; TCRdb holds only in-frame clones, not every one. The sample contains around 70,000 clones, roughly nine tenths of which appear only once. The sequencing sample was made of peripheral blood. The source of these receptors is a man older than 75 with acute or convalescent COVID-19.

V and J are TRBV9 and TRBJ2-1, with 8 bases that match TRBD2. The CDR3 consists of 15 residues. Losses at the gene ends were 0 bases for V and 6 bases for J; bases not matched to a gene: 5. Germline assignment: CDR1 SGDLS and CDR2 YYNGEE. Here the CDR3 reads CASSVEAGEINEQFF. Written as DNA, the CDR3 is TGTGCCAGCAGCGTAGAAGCGGGAGAGATCAATGAGCAGTTCTTC.

The chain links TRBV30 to TRBJ1-2, with D unresolved. Between the trimmed V and J ends, which lost 2 bases and 4 bases, there was a span of 14 bases. The CDR3 contains 14 residues. Germline lookup yields CDR1 GTSNPN and CDR2 SVGIG (reference sequence). CDR3 in amino acids: CAWSSRGGLYGYTF. The CDR3 DNA reads TGTGCCTGGAGTTCCCGTGGCGGACTCTATGGCTACACCTTC.

V usage is TRBV9 and J usage is TRBJ1-2, with TRBD1 matching over 8 bases. V shed 3 bases, J shed 0 bases, and the junction held 7 bases outside the gene matches. Germline V CDR1 and CDR2: SGDLS, YYNGEE. CDR3 length: 16 amino acids. CDR3 sequence: CASSATGATANYGYTF. The CDR3, as DNA: TGTGCCAGCAGCGCGACAGGGGCGACGGCTAACTATGGCTACACCTTC.

This chain uses TRBV7-2 with TRBJ1-6; no definite D call. The CDR3 is 12 residues long. From germline, CDR1 is SGHTA and CDR2 FQGNSA. The V end was cut by 3 bases, the J end by 9 bases, with 6 bases between. The DNA of the CDR3 is TGTGCCAGCAGCTTCTCAGGTTCACCCCTCCACTTT. Translation gives CASSFSGSPLHF.

Regarding this clone: Other DNA sequences of this sample code for an identical CDR3. This chain connects TRBV7-8 to TRBJ1-5; 8 bases match TRBD1. CDR3 length: 15 residues. Germline V gives CDR1 SGHVS, CDR2 FQNEAQ. The ends lost 4 bases at V and 4 bases at J; junction bases unmatched: 6. The CDR3 sequence is CASSSQTGENQPQHF. The DNA for the CDR3 is TGTGCCAGCAGCTCTCAGACAGGGGAGAATCAGCCCCAGCATTTT.

This clone occurred a few times. The rearrangement joins TRBV21-1 to TRBJ2-7; TRBD1, as called in the table, went unchecked against the DNA. TRBV21-1 is a pseudogene. CDR3 size: 15 residues. CDR3 nucleotide sequence: TGTGCCAGCAGCAAAGTCCCGGACAGGACCTACGAGCAGTACTTC. Protein product: CASSKVPDRTYEQYF.

The J gene is TRBJ2-1, the V gene TRBV3-1 (or the pseudogene TRBV3-2), with a tentative D call TRBD1 (6 bases). Germline V CDR1 and CDR2: LGHDT, YNNKEL (reference sequence). The germline V and J ends were trimmed by 4 bases and 6 bases, with 10 bases remaining between them. There are 13 residues in the CDR3. CDR3 nucleotides: TGTGCCAGCAGCCCCCCAGGGGCCAATGAGCAGTTCTTC. Translating it yields CASSPPGANEQFF.

The J gene is TRBJ2-7, the V gene TRBV4-1; 9 bases fit TRBD1. Germline values: CDR1 MGHRA, CDR2 YSYEKL. Losses at the gene ends were 4 bases for V and 4 bases for J; bases not matched to a gene: 5. The CDR3 is 14 residues long. The CDR3 DNA follows: TGCGCCAGCAGCCCCGGGACAGGGTTGTACGAGCAGTACTTC. This translates into CASSPGTGLYEQYF.

J is TRBJ2-7 and V is TRBV21-1; the table's D call of TRBD2 was not tested on the DNA. TRBV21-1 has pseudogene status. This CDR3 has 14 residues. CDR3 sequence (DNA): TGTGCCAGCACCCAAGGTAAAGGGGAGGGCGAGCAGTACTTC. Residues: CASTQGKGEGEQYF.

The chain links TRBV19 to TRBJ2-7; a possible D gene is TRBD1 (6 bases). Between the trimmed V and J ends, which lost 6 bases and 2 bases, there was a span of 11 bases. This CDR3 contains 13 residues. CDR1 and CDR2 (germline): LNHDA, SQIVND (reference sequence). The CDR3 DNA sequence: TGTGCCAGTAGGTTGGACAGCACCTACGAGCAGTACTTC. This encodes CASRLDSTYEQYF.

V usage is TRBV6-5 and J usage is TRBJ2-7, with unresolved D. This CDR3 region has 15 residues. V lost 6 bases and J lost 1, with 16 bases in between. CDR1 and CDR2 from the germline V gene are MNHEY and SVGAGI. CDR3: CASRPRTDLSYEQYF. As DNA, the CDR3 is TGTGCCAGCAGGCCCCGTACAGATCTTTCCTACGAGCAGTACTTC.

As DNA, the CDR3 is TGTGCCAGCTCACCTTCCGGGACAGGGGACGATCAGCCCCAGCATTTT. Its translation is CASSPSGTGDDQPQHF. The chain combines TRBV18 with TRBJ1-5; the match to TRBD1 covers 10 bases. Germline CDR1 KGHSH, CDR2 LQKENI. J was trimmed by 5 bases and V by 3 bases; bases with no gene match: 7. The CDR3 is made up of 16 amino acids.

The chain carries TRBV27 and TRBJ2-5, with 14 positions matching TRBD2. V shed 5 bases and J 7 bases; nucleotides not matched to a gene: 6. The germline V gene encodes CDR1 MNHEY and CDR2 SMNVEV (reference sequence). This CDR3 is 15 amino acids long. CDR3 sequence: CASSPTTSGRGTQYF. CDR3 nucleotides: TGTGCCAGCAGTCCCACGACTAGCGGGAGGGGGACCCAGTACTTC.

The rearrangement links TRBV4-1 to TRBJ1-4; 7 bases are a match to TRBD1. Germline V gives CDR1 MGHRA, CDR2 YSYEKL. The trim removed 4 bases at V and 4 bases at J, leaving 3 bases unmatched. The CDR3 sequence is 14 residues long. CDR3: CASSRRQGNEKLFF. The CDR3, as DNA: TGCGCCAGCAGCCGGCGACAGGGTAATGAAAAACTGTTTTTT.

This chain links TRBV5-6 with TRBJ1-2, with a weak D call TRBD1 (6 bases). The CDR3 is 13 amino acids. Deletions cut 2 bases from V and 2 bases from J, with 7 bases between. CDR1 and CDR2 (germline): SGHDT, YYEEEE. The CDR3 region has the DNA TGTGCCAGCAGCTTAGGACAGAACTATGGCTACACCTTC. Translating it yields CASSLGQNYGYTF.

A few counts support this clone. This chain uses TRBV1 with TRBJ2-7; TRBD2, the table's D call, lacks a check against the DNA. TRBV1 is described as a pseudogene. The CDR3 runs to 13 residues. The CDR3 bases are TGCACCAGCAGCCTTACTAGCGCCTACGAGCAGTACTTC. It translates to CTSSLTSAYEQYF.

CDR3 residues: CASNPGGNYGYTF. As DNA, the CDR3 is TGTGCCAGTAACCCAGGGGGAAACTATGGCTACACCTTC. V gene TRBV19 combines with J gene TRBJ1-2, with TRBD1 matching 7 bases. The V gene end was trimmed by 7 bases and the J gene end by 2 bases; junction bases not matched to a gene: 4. The germline gives CDR1 LNHDA, CDR2 SQIVND (reference sequence). This CDR3 contains 13 residues.

This clone was found a few times. V gene TRBV3-1 (or the pseudogene TRBV3-2) combines with J gene TRBJ1-1, with D maybe TRBD1 (6 bases). V shed 0 bases and J shed 11 bases, with 16 bases lying between them. The CDR3 sequence is 14 residues long. The V gene's germline CDR1 is LGHDT and CDR2 YNNKEL (reference sequence). The CDR3 bases are TGTGCCAGCAGCCAAGATATCAGGGGCCTCGGGGCTTTCTTT. It translates to CASSQDIRGLGAFF.

In DNA form, the CDR3 reads TGCGCCAGCAGCCGACAGGACCTGACGGAGGCTTTCTTT. As protein: CASSRQDLTEAFF. The chain combines TRBV5-1 with TRBJ1-1; D is possibly TRBD1 (6 bases). Deletions cut 4 bases from V and 11 bases from J, with 18 bases between. From germline, CDR1 is SGHRS and CDR2 YFSETQ. This CDR3 comprises 13 residues.

The J gene is TRBJ1-1, the V gene TRBV6-5, with a possible D match to TRBD1 (6 bases). The CDR3 length is 15 residues. Trimming left V 7 bases short and J 3 bases short, with 18 bases between. CDR1 and CDR2 from the germline V gene are MNHEY and SVGAGI. As DNA, the CDR3 is TGTGCCAGCACTCCCCTGGGGGACATTTACACTGAAGCTTTCTTT. This encodes CASTPLGDIYTEAFF.

The chain links TRBV5-1 to TRBJ2-6; a weak D match, TRBD1 (5 bases). Germline CDR1 SGHRS, CDR2 YFSETQ. Trimming cost V 4 bases and J 0 bases, with 8 bases left between them. The CDR3 extends over 15 amino acids. CDR3 residues: CASSPDTSGANVLTF. CDR3 coding DNA: TGCGCCAGCAGCCCGGACACCTCTGGGGCCAACGTCCTGACTTTC.

This clone was found once. This rearrangement joins TRBV19 to TRBJ1-1; D is undetermined. Germline-derived CDR1 and CDR2 are LNHDA and SQIVND (reference sequence). The CDR3 runs 14 residues. Trimming cost V 1 base and J 1 base, with 7 bases left between them. The CDR3 DNA sequence: TGTGCCAGTAGTATAGGGGGAGGGAACACTGAAGCTTTCTTT. Amino acid sequence: CASSIGGGNTEAFF.

V is TRBV2 and J is TRBJ2-3, with D perhaps TRBD1 (5 bases). Trimming stripped 5 bases from V and 3 bases from J, with 9 bases between. CDR3 length: 13 residues. Looked up from germline, CDR1 is SNHLY and CDR2 is FYNNEI. CDR3 nucleotides: TGTGCCAGCAGTCCGAGACAGACAGATACGCAGTATTTT. Translation gives CASSPRQTDTQYF.

The CDR3 here is CASSAGQRDTEAFF. The CDR3 DNA reads as TGTGCCAGCAGCGCTGGACAGAGAGACACTGAAGCTTTCTTT. The J gene is TRBJ1-1, the V gene TRBV2, with D tentatively TRBD1 (6 bases). The CDR3 contains 14 residues. Germline V gene lookup returns CDR1 SNHLY and CDR2 FYNNEI. V was pared by 6 bases and J by 3 bases, with 14 bases between.

The rearrangement links TRBV19 to TRBJ1-2, with 8 bases matching TRBD1. The CDR3 is 14 amino acids. Germline V gives CDR1 LNHDA, CDR2 SQIVND (reference sequence). With V trimmed by 9 bases and J by 2 bases, 8 bases remained unmatched. CDR3 nucleotide sequence: TGTGCCAGCCAGGGGGCGTTTAGAAACTATGGCTACACCTTC. The encoded protein is CASQGAFRNYGYTF.

Of note for this clone: The same CDR3 also results from other DNA sequences found in this sample. This sequence joins TRBV5-1 and TRBJ2-7; 9 nucleotides agree with TRBD1. Looked up from germline, CDR1 is SGHRS and CDR2 is YFSETQ. The CDR3 covers 15 residues. V lost 4 bases to trimming and J lost 1 base; unmatched junction nucleotides: 6. The CDR3 loop reads CASSPGGTGSYEQYF. The CDR3 nucleotides read TGCGCCAGCAGCCCAGGGGGGACAGGGTCCTACGAGCAGTACTTC.

The genes are TRBV29-1 and TRBJ1-1; D not resolved. The germline V and J ends were trimmed by 5 bases and 2 bases, with 12 bases remaining between them. Germline CDR1 reads SQVTM; CDR2 reads ANQGSEA. The CDR3 has 13 residues. Here the CDR3 DNA reads TGCAGCGTTCATCCCCCGGGTAACACTGAAGCTTTCTTT. This encodes CSVHPPGNTEAFF.